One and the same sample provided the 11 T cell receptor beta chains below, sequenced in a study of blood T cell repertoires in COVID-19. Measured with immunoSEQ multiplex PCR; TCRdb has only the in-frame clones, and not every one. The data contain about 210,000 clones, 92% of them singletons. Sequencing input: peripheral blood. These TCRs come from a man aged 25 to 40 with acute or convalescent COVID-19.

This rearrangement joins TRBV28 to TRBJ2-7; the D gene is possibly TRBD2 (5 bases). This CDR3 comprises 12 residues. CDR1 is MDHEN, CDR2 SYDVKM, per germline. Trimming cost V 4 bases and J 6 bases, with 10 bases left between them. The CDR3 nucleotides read TGTGCCAGCAGTTCGACTACCCTCGAGCAGTACTTC. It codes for CASSSTTLEQYF.

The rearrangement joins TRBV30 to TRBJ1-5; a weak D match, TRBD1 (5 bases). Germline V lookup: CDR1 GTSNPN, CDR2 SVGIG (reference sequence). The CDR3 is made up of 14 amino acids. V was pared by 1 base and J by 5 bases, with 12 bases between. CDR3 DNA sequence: TGTGCCTGGAGTGAGGGGCAGTTCTATCAGCCCCAGCATTTT. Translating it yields CAWSEGQFYQPQHF.

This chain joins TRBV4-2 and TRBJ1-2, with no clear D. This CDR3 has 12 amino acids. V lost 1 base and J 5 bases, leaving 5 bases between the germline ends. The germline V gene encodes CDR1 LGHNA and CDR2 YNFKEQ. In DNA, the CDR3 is TGTGCCAGCAGCCAAGCCCGGTATGGCTACACCTTC. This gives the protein CASSQARYGYTF.

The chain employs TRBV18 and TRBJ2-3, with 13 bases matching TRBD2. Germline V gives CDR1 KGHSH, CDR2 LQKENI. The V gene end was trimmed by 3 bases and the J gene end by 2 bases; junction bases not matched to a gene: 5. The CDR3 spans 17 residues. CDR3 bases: TGTGCCAGCTCACCGGGACTAGCGGGGACAATCACAGATACGCAGTATTTT. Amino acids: CASSPGLAGTITDTQYF.

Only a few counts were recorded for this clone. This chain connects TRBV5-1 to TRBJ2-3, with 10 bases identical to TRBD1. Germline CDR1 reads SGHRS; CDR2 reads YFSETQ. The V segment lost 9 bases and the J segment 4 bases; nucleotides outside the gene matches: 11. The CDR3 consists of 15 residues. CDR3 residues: CATKLTGGSADTQYF. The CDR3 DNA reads TGCGCCACCAAACTGACAGGGGGCAGCGCAGATACGCAGTATTTT. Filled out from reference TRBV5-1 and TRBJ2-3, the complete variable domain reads KAGVTQTPRYLIKTRGQQVTLSCSPISGHRSVSWYQQTPGQGLQFLFEYFSETQRNKGNFPGRFSGRQFSNSRSEMNVSTLELGDSALYLCATKLTGGSADTQYFGPGTRLTVL.

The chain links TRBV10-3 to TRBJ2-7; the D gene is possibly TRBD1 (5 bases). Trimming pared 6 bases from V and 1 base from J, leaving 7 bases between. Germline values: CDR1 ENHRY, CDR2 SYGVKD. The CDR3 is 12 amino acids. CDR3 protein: CAISRQSYEQYF. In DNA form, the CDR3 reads TGTGCCATCAGCAGACAGTCCTACGAGCAGTACTTC.

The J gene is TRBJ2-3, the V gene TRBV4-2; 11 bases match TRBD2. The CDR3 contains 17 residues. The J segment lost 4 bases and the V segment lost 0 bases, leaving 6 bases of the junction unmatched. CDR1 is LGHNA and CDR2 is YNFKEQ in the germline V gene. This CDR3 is CASSQEVTSGSPDTQYF. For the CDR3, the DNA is TGTGCCAGCAGCCAAGAGGTCACTAGCGGGAGCCCAGATACGCAGTATTTT.

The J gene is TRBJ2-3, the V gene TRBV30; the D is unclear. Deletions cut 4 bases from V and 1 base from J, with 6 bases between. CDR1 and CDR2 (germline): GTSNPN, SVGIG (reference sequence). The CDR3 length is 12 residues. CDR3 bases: TGTGCCTGGATGAAGCGCACAGATACGCAGTATTTT. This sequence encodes CAWMKRTDTQYF.

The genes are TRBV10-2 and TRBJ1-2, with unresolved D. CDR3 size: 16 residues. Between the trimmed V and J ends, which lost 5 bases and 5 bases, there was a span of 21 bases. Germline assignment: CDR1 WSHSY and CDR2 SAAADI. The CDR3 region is CASSLRRDWNGYGYTF. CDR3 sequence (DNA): TGCGCCAGCAGTCTGAGGCGGGATTGGAATGGGTATGGCTACACCTTC.

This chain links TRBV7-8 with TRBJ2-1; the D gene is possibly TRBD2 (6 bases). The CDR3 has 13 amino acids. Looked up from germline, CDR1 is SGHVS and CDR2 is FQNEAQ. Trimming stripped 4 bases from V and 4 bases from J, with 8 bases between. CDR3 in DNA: TGTGCCAGCAGCTGGAGCGGGTACAATGAGCAGTTCTTC. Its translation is CASSWSGYNEQFF. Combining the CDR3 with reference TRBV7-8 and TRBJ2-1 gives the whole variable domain GAGVSQSPRYKVAKRGQDVALRCDPISGHVSLFWYQQALGQGPEFLTYFQNEAQLDKSGLPSDRFFAERPEGSVSTLKIQRTQQEDSAVYLCASSWSGYNEQFFGPGTRLTVL.

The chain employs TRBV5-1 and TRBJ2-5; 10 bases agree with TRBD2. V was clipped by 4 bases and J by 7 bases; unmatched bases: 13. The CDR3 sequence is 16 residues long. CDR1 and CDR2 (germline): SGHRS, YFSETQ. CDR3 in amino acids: CASSPTVLAGGRTQYF. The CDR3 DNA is TGCGCCAGCAGCCCTACCGTCTTAGCGGGAGGCCGGACCCAGTACTTC.